The source of this TCR beta chain is a study of blood T cell repertoires in COVID-19. Study-wide background: From the United States, Italy and Spain came samples of acute and convalescent COVID-19.

This table comes from immunoSEQ multiplex PCR, and its TCRdb copy is limited to in-frame clones, with some not included. The sample records under 150,000 clones, less than 90% being singletons. Trimming cost V 1 base and J 4 bases; bases outside gene matches: 5. Germline-derived CDR1 and CDR2 are SQVTM and ANQGSEA. The CDR3 has 15 residues. This chain uses TRBV29-1 with TRBJ2-1, with 9 bases identical to TRBD1. Sequencing was carried out using PBMCs or T cells enriched from blood (not recorded which). The sequence was collected from a man in his forties or fifties with acute COVID-19. The CDR3 DNA reads TGCAGCGTTGAAGGGGGGACAGGGTTATACAATGAGCAGTTCTTC. The encoded protein is CSVEGGTGLYNEQFF.